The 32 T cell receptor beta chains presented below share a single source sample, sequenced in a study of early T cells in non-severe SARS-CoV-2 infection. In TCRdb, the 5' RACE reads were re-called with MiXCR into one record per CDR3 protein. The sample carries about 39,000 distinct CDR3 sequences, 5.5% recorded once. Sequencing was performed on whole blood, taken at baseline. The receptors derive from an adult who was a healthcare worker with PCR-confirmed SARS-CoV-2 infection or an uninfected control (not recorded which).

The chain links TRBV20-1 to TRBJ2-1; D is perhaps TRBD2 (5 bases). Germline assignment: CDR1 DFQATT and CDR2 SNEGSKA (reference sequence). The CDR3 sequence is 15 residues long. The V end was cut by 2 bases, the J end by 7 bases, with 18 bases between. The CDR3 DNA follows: TGCAGTGCTAGAAGCGAGAGGGTCGTGACAAATGAGCAGTTCTTC. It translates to CSARSERVVTNEQFF.

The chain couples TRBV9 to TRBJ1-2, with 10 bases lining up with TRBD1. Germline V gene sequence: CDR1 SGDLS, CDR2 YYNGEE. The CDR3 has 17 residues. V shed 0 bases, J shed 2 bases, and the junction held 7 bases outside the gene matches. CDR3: CASSVGLGTGANYGYTF. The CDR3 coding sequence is TGTGCCAGCAGCGTAGGATTGGGGACAGGGGCGAACTATGGCTACACCTTC.

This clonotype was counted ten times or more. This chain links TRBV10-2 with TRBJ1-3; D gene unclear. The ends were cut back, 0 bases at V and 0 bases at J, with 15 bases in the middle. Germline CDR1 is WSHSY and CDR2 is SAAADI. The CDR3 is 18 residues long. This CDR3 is CASSESVGNAGSGNTIYF. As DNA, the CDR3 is TGCGCCAGCAGTGAGTCGGTTGGGAACGCGGGCTCTGGAAACACCATATATTTT.

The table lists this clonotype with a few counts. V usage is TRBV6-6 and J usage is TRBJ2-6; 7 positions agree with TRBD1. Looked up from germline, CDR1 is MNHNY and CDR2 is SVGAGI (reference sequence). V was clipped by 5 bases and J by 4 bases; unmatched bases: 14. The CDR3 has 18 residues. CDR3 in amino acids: CASSETRQGPGGANVLTF. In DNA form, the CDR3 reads TGTGCCAGCAGTGAGACTCGACAGGGCCCGGGGGGGGCCAACGTCCTGACTTTC.

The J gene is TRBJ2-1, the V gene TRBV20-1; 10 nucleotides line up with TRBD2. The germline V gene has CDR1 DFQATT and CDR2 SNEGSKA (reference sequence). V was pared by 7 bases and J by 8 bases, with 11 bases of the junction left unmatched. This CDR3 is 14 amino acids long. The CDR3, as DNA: TGCAGTGTTGGGGCTAGCGGGAGCTCTTATGAGCAGTTCTTC. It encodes CSVGASGSSYEQFF.

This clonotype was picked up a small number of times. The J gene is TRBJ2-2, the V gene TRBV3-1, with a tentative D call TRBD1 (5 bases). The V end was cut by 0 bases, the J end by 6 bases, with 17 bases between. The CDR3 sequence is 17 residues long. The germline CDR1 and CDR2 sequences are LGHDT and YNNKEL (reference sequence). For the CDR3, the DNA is TGTGCCAGCAGCCAAGATTTGGGGCCCCTCCCCTCCGGGGAGCTGTTTTTT. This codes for CASSQDLGPLPSGELFF.

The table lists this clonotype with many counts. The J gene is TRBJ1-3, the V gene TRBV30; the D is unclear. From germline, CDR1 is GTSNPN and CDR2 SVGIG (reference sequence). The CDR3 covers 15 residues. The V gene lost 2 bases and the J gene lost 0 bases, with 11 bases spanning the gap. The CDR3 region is CAWSNGASSGNTIYF. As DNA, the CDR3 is TGTGCCTGGAGTAACGGCGCTAGCTCTGGAAACACCATATATTTT.

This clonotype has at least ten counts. The CDR3 coding sequence is TGCGCCAGCAGCCAAGATCTAGGGAACAGGGAAGAGACCCAGTACTTC. Translated: CASSQDLGNREETQYF. The chain is built from TRBV4-3 and TRBJ2-5; a possible D gene is TRBD1 (6 bases). CDR3 length equals 16 residues. V was pared by 0 bases and J by 3 bases, with 14 bases between. CDR1 is LGHNA and CDR2 is YSLEER in the germline V gene.

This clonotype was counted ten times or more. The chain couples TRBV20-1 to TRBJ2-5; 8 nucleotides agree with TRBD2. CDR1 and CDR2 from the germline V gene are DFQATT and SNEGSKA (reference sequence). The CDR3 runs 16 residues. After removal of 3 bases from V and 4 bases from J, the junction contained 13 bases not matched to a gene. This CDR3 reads CSASGAAGGRAETQYF. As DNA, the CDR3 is TGCAGTGCTAGTGGGGCCGCGGGAGGTCGTGCAGAGACCCAGTACTTC.

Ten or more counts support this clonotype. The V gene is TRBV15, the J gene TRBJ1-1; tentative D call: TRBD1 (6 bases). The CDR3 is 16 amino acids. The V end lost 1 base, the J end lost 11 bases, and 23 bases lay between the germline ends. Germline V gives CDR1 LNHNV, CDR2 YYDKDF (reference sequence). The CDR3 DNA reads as TGTGCCACCAGCAGAGTCCTCGAATCAGGGGAGCTCCGGGCTTTCTTT. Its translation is CATSRVLESGELRAFF.

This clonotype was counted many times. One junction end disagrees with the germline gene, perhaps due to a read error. In nucleotides, the CDR3 is TGTGCCAGCAGTTTAATGGGCCGCAACAATGAAGCTTTCTTT. Translation: CASSLMGRNNEAFF. This rearrangement joins TRBV27 to TRBJ1-1; D unclear. Germline-derived CDR1 and CDR2 are MNHEY and SMNVEV (reference sequence). The CDR3 sequence is 14 residues long.

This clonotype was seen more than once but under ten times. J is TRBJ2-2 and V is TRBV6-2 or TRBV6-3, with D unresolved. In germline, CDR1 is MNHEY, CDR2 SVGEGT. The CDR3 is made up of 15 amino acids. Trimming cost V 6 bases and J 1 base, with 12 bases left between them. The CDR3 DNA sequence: TGTGCCAGCAGCTATAAGTTAGGGAACACCGGGGAGCTGTTTTTT. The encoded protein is CASSYKLGNTGELFF.

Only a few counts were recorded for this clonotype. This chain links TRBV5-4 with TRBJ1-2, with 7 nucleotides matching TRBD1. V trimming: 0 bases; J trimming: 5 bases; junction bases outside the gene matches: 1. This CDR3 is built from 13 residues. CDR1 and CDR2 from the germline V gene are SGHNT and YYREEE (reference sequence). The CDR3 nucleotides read TGTGCCAGCAGCTTGGAGACAGGGTATGGCTACACCTTC. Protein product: CASSLETGYGYTF.

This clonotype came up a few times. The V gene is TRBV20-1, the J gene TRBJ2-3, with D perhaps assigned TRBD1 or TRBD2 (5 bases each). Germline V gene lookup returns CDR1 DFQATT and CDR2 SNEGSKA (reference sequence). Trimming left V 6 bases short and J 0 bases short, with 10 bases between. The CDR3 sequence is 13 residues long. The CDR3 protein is CSAPGPSTDTQYF. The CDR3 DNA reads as TGCAGTGCCCCGGGGCCTAGCACAGATACGCAGTATTTT.

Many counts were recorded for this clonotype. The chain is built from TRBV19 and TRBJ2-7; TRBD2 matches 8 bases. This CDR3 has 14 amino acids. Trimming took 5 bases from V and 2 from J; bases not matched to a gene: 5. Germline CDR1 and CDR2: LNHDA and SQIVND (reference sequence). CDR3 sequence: CASSPSGSTYEQYF. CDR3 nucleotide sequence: TGTGCCAGTAGTCCTAGCGGGTCAACCTACGAGCAGTACTTC.

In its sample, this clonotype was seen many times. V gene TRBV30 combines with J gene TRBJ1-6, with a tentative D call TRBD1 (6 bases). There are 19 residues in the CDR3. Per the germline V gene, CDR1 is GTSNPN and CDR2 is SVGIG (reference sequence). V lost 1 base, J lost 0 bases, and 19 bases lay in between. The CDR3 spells CAWSGGGAYRSSYNSPLHF. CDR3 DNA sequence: TGTGCCTGGAGTGGAGGGGGGGCCTACCGAAGCTCCTATAATTCACCCCTCCACTTT. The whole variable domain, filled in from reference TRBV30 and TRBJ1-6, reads SQTIHQWPATLVQPVGSPLSLECTVEGTSNPNLYWYRQAAGRGLQLLFYSVGIGQISSEVPQNLSASRPQDRQFILSSKKLLLSDSGFYLCAWSGGGAYRSSYNSPLHFGNGTRLTVT.

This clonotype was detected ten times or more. CDR3: CASSQNPPPDTQYF. The CDR3 DNA sequence: TGTGCCAGCAGCCAGAACCCTCCACCAGATACGCAGTATTTT. The V call is TRBV14, the J call TRBJ2-3; no clear D gene. Trimming stripped 3 bases from V and 4 bases from J, with 11 bases between. This CDR3 contains 14 residues. The germline gives CDR1 SGHDN, CDR2 FVKESK. Combining the CDR3 with reference TRBV14 and TRBJ2-3 gives the whole variable domain EAGVTQFPSHSVIEKGQTVTLRCDPISGHDNLYWYRRVMGKEIKFLLHFVKESKQDESGMPNNRFLAERTGGTYSTLKVQPAELEDSGVYFCASSQNPPPDTQYFGPGTRLTVL.

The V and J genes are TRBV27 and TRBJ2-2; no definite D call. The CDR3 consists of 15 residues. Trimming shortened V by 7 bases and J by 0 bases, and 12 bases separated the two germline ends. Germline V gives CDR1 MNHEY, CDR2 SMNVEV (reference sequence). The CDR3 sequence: CASNPTATNTGELFF. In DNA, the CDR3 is TGTGCCAGCAATCCGACGGCCACGAACACCGGGGAGCTGTTTTTT.

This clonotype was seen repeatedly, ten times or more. CDR3 DNA: TGCAGTGCTAGCTCACCGAGGGCAGGGGGTGGAGATACGCAGTATTTT. This sequence encodes CSASSPRAGGGDTQYF. The genes are TRBV20-1 and TRBJ2-3; 7 positions match TRBD1. CDR3 length equals 16 residues. The germline V gene has CDR1 DFQATT and CDR2 SNEGSKA (reference sequence). Losses at the gene ends were 3 bases for V and 5 bases for J; bases not matched to a gene: 14.

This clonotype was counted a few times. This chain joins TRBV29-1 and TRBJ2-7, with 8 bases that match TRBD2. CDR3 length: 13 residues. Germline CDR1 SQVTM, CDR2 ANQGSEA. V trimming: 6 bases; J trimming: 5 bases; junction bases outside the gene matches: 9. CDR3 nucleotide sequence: TGCAGCGTCGGGGGGGGTAGCATCGACGAGCAGTACTTC. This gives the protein CSVGGGSIDEQYF.

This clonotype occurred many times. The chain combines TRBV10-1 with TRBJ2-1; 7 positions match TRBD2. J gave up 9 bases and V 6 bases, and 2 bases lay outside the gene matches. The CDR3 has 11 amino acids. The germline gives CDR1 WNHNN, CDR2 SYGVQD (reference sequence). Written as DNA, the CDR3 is TGCGCCAGCAGCCGGGAGGCTGAGCAGTTCTTC. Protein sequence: CASSREAEQFF.

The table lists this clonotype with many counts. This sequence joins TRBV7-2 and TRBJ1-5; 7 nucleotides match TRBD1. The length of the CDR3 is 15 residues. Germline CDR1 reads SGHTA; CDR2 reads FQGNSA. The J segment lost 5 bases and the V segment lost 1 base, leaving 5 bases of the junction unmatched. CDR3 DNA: TGTGCCAGCAGCTTAGAGGCAGGGGGACATCAGCCCCAGCATTTT. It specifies CASSLEAGGHQPQHF.

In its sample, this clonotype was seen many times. The CDR3: CASSFGSGDEQYF. As DNA, the CDR3 is TGTGCCAGCAGTTTTGGGTCAGGGGACGAGCAGTACTTC. J is TRBJ2-7 and V is TRBV12-3 or TRBV12-4; possible D gene TRBD1, 6 bases. The V end lost 3 bases, the J end lost 5 bases, and 11 bases lay between the germline ends. The CDR3 has 13 amino acids.

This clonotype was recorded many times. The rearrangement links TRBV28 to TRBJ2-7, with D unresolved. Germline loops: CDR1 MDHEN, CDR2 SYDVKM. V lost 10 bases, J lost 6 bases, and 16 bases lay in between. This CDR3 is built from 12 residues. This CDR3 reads CATEPRPSEQYF. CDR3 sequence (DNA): TGTGCCACCGAGCCTCGACCCTCCGAGCAGTACTTC.

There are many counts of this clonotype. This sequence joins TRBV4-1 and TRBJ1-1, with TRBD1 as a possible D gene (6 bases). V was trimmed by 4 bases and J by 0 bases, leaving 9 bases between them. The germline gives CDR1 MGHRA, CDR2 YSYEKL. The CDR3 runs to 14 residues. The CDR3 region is CASSLTGLNTEAFF. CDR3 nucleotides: TGCGCCAGCAGCCTTACAGGGTTGAACACTGAAGCTTTCTTT.

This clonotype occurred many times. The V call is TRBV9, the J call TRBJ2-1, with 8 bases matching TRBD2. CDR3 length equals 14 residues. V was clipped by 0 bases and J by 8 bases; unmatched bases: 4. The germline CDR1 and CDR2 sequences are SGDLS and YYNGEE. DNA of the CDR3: TGTGCCAGCAGCGTAGTAGGACTAGCCGATGAGCAGTTCTTC. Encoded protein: CASSVVGLADEQFF.

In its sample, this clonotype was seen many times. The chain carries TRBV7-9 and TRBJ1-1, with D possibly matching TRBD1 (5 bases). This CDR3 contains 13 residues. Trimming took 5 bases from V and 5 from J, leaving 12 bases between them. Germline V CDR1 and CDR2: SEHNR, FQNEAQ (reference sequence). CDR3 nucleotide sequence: TGTGCCAGCAGCCTACGGGACGGGACTGAAGCTTTCTTT. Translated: CASSLRDGTEAFF.

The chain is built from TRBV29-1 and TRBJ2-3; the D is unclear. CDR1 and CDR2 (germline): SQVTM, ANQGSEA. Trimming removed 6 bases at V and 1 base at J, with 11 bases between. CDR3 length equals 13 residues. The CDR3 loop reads CSVARGRTDTQYF. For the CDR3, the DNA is TGCAGCGTGGCCCGAGGCCGCACAGATACGCAGTATTTT.

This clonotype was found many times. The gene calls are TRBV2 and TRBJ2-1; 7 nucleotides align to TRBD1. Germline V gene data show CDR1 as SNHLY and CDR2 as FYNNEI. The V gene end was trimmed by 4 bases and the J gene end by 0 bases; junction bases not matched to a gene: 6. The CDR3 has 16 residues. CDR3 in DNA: TGTGCCAGCAGTGCCTGGGACAGCGGCTCCTACAATGAGCAGTTCTTC. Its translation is CASSAWDSGSYNEQFF.

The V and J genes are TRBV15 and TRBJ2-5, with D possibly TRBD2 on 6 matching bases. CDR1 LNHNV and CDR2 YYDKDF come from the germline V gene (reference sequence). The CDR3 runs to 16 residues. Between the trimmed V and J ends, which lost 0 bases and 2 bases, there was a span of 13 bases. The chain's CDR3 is CATSRDGGRLQETQYF. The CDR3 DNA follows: TGTGCCACCAGCAGAGATGGGGGGAGATTACAAGAGACCCAGTACTTC.

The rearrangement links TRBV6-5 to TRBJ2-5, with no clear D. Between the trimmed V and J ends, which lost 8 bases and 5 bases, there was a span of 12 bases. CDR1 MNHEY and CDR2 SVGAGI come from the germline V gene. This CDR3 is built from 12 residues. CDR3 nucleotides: TGTGCCAGCGGGCGCTGGAGCGAGACCCAGTACTTC. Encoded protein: CASGRWSETQYF.

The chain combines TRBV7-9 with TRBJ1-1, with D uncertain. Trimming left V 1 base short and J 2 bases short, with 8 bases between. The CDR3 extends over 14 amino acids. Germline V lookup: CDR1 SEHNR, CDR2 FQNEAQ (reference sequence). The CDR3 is CASSLGQSNTEAFF. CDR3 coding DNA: TGTGCCAGCAGCTTAGGGCAGTCTAACACTGAAGCTTTCTTT.